These 26 T cell receptor beta chains were sequenced from one sample in a study of molecular identifiers for immune sequencing clone quantification. Each CDR3 protein is one row after TCRdb ran MiXCR on the PCR reads. The sample consists of roughly 100,000 distinct CDR3 sequences, under 40% of them appearing once. The sequenced sample consisted of naive CD8+ T cells from blood, with Jurkat cell RNA spiked in. As to subset: FACS-sorted CD8+CD4-CCR7+CD45RA+ naive T cells. The receptors here all came from a human donor in good health. Some libraries in this study had Jurkat cell RNA spiked in.

Points on this clonotype: Given the absence of the conserved phenylalanine or tryptophan at the CDR3 end, a read error is likely. The genes are TRBV4-2 and TRBJ2-7; the match to TRBD2 covers 9 bases. Unmatched junction bases numbered 6, after V lost 2 bases and J lost 4 bases. Germline CDR1 and CDR2: LGHNA and YNFKEQ. The CDR3 length is 15 residues. The CDR3 sequence is CASSQFASGIYEQYL. As DNA, the CDR3 is TGTGCCAGCAGCCAATTCGCTAGCGGGATTTACGAGCAGTACCTC.

Comment on this clonotype: Because the CDR3 is missing its conserved closing phenylalanine or tryptophan, this is likely a read error. V and J are TRBV29-1 and TRBJ1-1; D might be TRBD1 (5 bases). Deletions cut 3 bases from V and 4 bases from J, with 12 bases between. CDR1 is SQVTM and CDR2 is ANQGSEA in the germline V gene. The CDR3 consists of 13 residues. CDR3 coding DNA: TGCAGCGTTGAGGGACGGGGGATCACTGAAGCTTTCTTA. It codes for CSVEGRGITEAFL.

This clonotype was observed a few times. The CDR3 sequence: CASSPGPESNQPQHF. The CDR3, as DNA: TGTGCCAGCAGCCCAGGTCCGGAGAGCAATCAGCCCCAGCATTTT. This chain joins TRBV7-8 and TRBJ1-5; D unresolved. Germline CDR1 reads SGHVS; CDR2 reads FQNEAQ. Between the trimmed V and J ends, which lost 5 bases and 1 base, there was a span of 12 bases. The CDR3 runs 15 residues.

This clonotype appeared once. The rearrangement links TRBV5-6 to TRBJ1-3; a weak D match, TRBD1 (5 bases). CDR1 and CDR2 from the germline V gene are SGHDT and YYEEEE. The CDR3 contains 15 residues. V lost 3 bases and J 0 bases, leaving 10 bases between the germline ends. CDR3 protein: CASSSWTISGNTIYF. CDR3 bases: TGTGCCAGCAGCTCCTGGACAATCTCTGGAAACACCATATATTTT.

Details on this clonotype: This could be a read error, since a much larger clone is one nucleotide away. This chain joins TRBV5-3 and TRBJ2-7; D may be TRBD1 or TRBD2 (6 bases each). TRBV5-3 is placed among ORFs of uncertain function. The length of the CDR3 is 14 residues. The CDR3 sequence is CASSLVGGPDEQCF. The CDR3, as DNA: TGTGCCAGCAGCTTGGTTGGGGGGCCGGACGAGCAGTGCTTC.

Concerning this clonotype itself: The conserved final phenylalanine or tryptophan is absent from the CDR3, which likely points to a read error. The chain employs TRBV20-1 and TRBJ2-5; D possibly corresponds to TRBD2 (6 bases). From germline, CDR1 is DFQATT and CDR2 SNEGSKA (reference sequence). V dropped 6 bases and J dropped 9 bases, with 29 bases sitting between them. The length of the CDR3 is 16 residues. For the CDR3, the DNA is TGCAGTGCCCAGCCGAGAGCCCCGGAGGGCCAAGCGCCCCAGTACTAC. This sequence encodes CSAQPRAPEGQAPQYY.

The table lists this clonotype with many counts. The gene calls are TRBV7-8 and TRBJ2-3; D uncertain. In germline, CDR1 is SGHVS, CDR2 FQNEAQ. V was pared by 7 bases and J by 4 bases, with 21 bases between. CDR3 size: 16 residues. CDR3: CASTPSAPRRADTQYF. In DNA form, the CDR3 reads TGTGCCAGCACCCCCTCGGCACCTCGAAGGGCAGATACGCAGTATTTT.

The sample holds a few counts of this clonotype. This chain's CDR3 is CASTSWSSYNEQFF. The CDR3 region has the DNA TGTGCCAGCACATCTTGGAGCTCCTACAATGAGCAGTTCTTC. The chain is built from TRBV12-3 or TRBV12-4 and TRBJ2-1; D is ambiguous. Trimming shortened V by 7 bases and J by 0 bases, and 10 bases separated the two germline ends. The CDR3 loop spans 14 amino acids.

This clonotype was counted between two and nine times. This chain joins TRBV19 and TRBJ1-1, with D perhaps TRBD1 (5 bases). Looked up from germline, CDR1 is LNHDA and CDR2 is SQIVND (reference sequence). Trimming stripped 6 bases from V and 7 bases from J, with 15 bases between. There are 13 residues in the CDR3. The CDR3 here is CASSPRVAGEAFF. The CDR3 DNA follows: TGTGCCAGTAGCCCCAGGGTAGCGGGTGAAGCTTTCTTT.

In its sample, this clonotype was seen a few times. This CDR3 is CASSEWGMQYF. In nucleotides, the CDR3 is TGTGCCAGCAGTGAATGGGGGATGCAGTACTTC. The chain has TRBV25-1 and TRBJ2-5; D tentatively fits TRBD1 or TRBD2 (5 bases each). V was trimmed by 1 base and J by 11 bases, leaving 8 bases between them. Germline V gene lookup returns CDR1 MGHDK and CDR2 SYGVNS. This CDR3 has 11 amino acids.

Comments on this clonotype: One junction end does not reproduce the germline sequence, and a read error may be involved. The chain couples TRBV2 to TRBJ2-2, with D possibly matching TRBD2 (5 bases). The CDR3 sequence is 16 residues long. The V gene's germline CDR1 is SNHLY and CDR2 FYNNEI. This CDR3 reads CVSSYRDPLNTGELFF. CDR3 nucleotides: TGTGTCAGCAGCTATCGGGATCCGCTGAACACCGGGGAGCTGTTTTTT.

The chain carries TRBV7-2 and TRBJ1-5, with 9 bases aligning to TRBD1. Trimming took 4 bases from V and 4 from J; bases not matched to a gene: 2. This CDR3 has 14 amino acids. Germline V lookup: CDR1 SGHTA, CDR2 FQGNSA. The CDR3 protein is CASSSTGGNQPQHF. The CDR3 DNA follows: TGTGCCAGCAGCTCGACAGGGGGTAATCAGCCCCAGCATTTT.

The chain combines TRBV12-3 or TRBV12-4 with TRBJ2-2; 11 bases match TRBD2. This CDR3 comprises 17 residues. V lost 6 bases and J lost 2; bases outside the gene matches: 8. The CDR3, as DNA: TGTGCCAGCAGCCGGACGCTAGCGGGAGGAAACACCGGGGAGCTGTTTTTT. This translates into CASSRTLAGGNTGELFF.

This clonotype has at least ten counts. This chain links TRBV29-1 with TRBJ2-5; TRBD2 aligns across 11 bases. CDR1 SQVTM and CDR2 ANQGSEA come from the germline V gene. This CDR3 contains 13 residues. V gave up 4 bases and J gave up 3 bases; unmatched junction bases: 1. The CDR3 DNA is TGCAGCGTTGCGGGACTAGCGGAAGAGACCCAGTACTTC. Translation: CSVAGLAEETQYF.

On this clonotype itself: The junction and the germline gene differ at one end; a read error may be behind it. The V call is TRBV28, the J call TRBJ2-1; 7 nucleotides agree with TRBD2. Germline CDR1 reads MDHEN; CDR2 reads SYDVKM. The CDR3 is 16 amino acids. The CDR3 nucleotides read TGTGCCAGCAGTCCAAACCTAGCGGAATCCTACAATGAGCAGTTCTTT. This codes for CASSPNLAESYNEQFF.

The J gene is TRBJ2-7, the V gene TRBV29-1; TRBD1 agrees at 8 bases. V dropped 5 bases and J dropped 2; count of bases not matched to a gene: 5. Germline CDR1 reads SQVTM; CDR2 reads ANQGSEA. This CDR3 contains 13 residues. The CDR3 spells CSVMTGAAYEQYF. CDR3 coding DNA: TGCAGCGTTATGACAGGGGCGGCCTACGAGCAGTACTTC.

This chain connects TRBV11-2 to TRBJ2-3, with D perhaps given as TRBD1 or TRBD2 (5 bases each). The V and J ends lost 0 bases and 2 bases respectively, with 18 bases between them. CDR3 length: 18 amino acids. Per germline, CDR1 SGHAT and CDR2 FQNNGV. CDR3 region: CASSLEGGGGPPTDTQYF. CDR3 nucleotides: TGTGCCAGCAGCTTAGAGGGTGGGGGTGGCCCCCCCACAGATACGCAGTATTTT.

This clonotype was counted once. The CDR3 ends on some other residue instead of the conserved phenylalanine or tryptophan, so this is likely a read error. The J gene is TRBJ2-3, the V gene TRBV4-2, with D possibly being TRBD2 (6 bases). V lost 1 base and J lost 0, with 11 bases in between. The CDR3 covers 16 residues. Germline CDR1 and CDR2: LGHNA and YNFKEQ. The CDR3: CASSQGPGRSTDTQYI. Here the CDR3 DNA reads TGTGCCAGCAGCCAAGGTCCCGGGAGAAGCACAGATACGCAGTATATT.

About this clonotype: A clone one base away is much larger, so this may be a read error. The chain combines TRBV4-3 with TRBJ1-1; D call uncertain. The CDR3 runs 13 residues. CDR1 LGHNA and CDR2 YSLEER come from the germline V gene. The CDR3 nucleotides read TGCGCCAGCAGCCAAGATTTGAACACTCAAGCTTTCTTT. It specifies CASSQDLNTQAFF.

Comment on this clonotype: A much larger clone differs by one base, so this may be a read error. This chain connects TRBV20-1 to TRBJ2-7, with no clear D. The CDR3 spans 12 residues. Germline values: CDR1 DFQATT, CDR2 SNEGSKA (reference sequence). The CDR3, as DNA: TGCGGTGCTAGAGATCACCGGTACGAGCAGTACTTC. Encoded protein: CGARDHRYEQYF.

The table lists this clonotype with a few counts. The V call is TRBV28, the J call TRBJ2-7, with 12 bases lining up with TRBD2. Germline CDR1 reads MDHEN; CDR2 reads SYDVKM. This CDR3 has 18 residues. The V segment lost 2 bases and the J segment 3 bases; nucleotides outside the gene matches: 11. This CDR3 reads CASSLPQFSTSGSYEQYF. The DNA for the CDR3 is TGTGCCAGCAGTTTACCCCAGTTCTCGACTAGCGGGAGCTACGAGCAGTACTTC.

As concerns this clonotype: One junction end disagrees with the germline gene, perhaps due to a read error. The chain employs TRBV28 and TRBJ1-4, with a possible D match to TRBD1 (5 bases). Germline values: CDR1 MDHEN, CDR2 SYDVKM. There are 13 residues in the CDR3. As DNA, the CDR3 is TGTGCCAGCACGGGACTGGGGAATGGAAAACTGTTTTTT. This translates into CASTGLGNGKLFF.

This clonotype was detected a few times. V gene TRBV5-4 combines with J gene TRBJ1-3; no clear D. Trimming took off 2 bases at V and 0 bases at J, with 6 bases between the two ends. This CDR3 region has 14 residues. Germline CDR1 reads SGHNT; CDR2 reads YYREEE (reference sequence). The CDR3 loop is CASSFLSSGNTIYF. Here the CDR3 DNA reads TGTGCCAGCAGCTTCCTGAGCTCTGGAAACACCATATATTTT.

This clonotype has a count of ten or more. V and J are TRBV28 and TRBJ2-7, with D possibly matching TRBD2 (5 bases). Trimming left V 3 bases short and J 3 bases short, with 9 bases between. CDR3 length: 13 amino acids. Germline CDR1 is MDHEN and CDR2 is SYDVKM. The CDR3 DNA follows: TGTGCCAGCAGTTTCCTCGACTACTACGAGCAGTACTTC. Amino acid sequence: CASSFLDYYEQYF.

In regard to this clonotype: A much larger clone sits a single nucleotide away, making a read error possible. The rearrangement uses TRBV7-9 and TRBJ2-7; no firm D call. Per germline, CDR1 SEHNR and CDR2 FQNEAQ (reference sequence). The length of the CDR3 is 15 residues. CDR3 residues: CASRLARQGPYEQYF. The CDR3 DNA reads TGTGCCAGCCGCTTAGCCCGACAAGGGCCCTACGAGCAGTACTTC.

The J gene is TRBJ2-7, the V gene TRBV15; TRBD2 agrees at 10 bases. The V segment lost 2 bases and the J segment 1 base; nucleotides outside the gene matches: 5. The length of the CDR3 is 16 residues. Germline V gene sequence: CDR1 LNHNV, CDR2 YYDKDF (reference sequence). In DNA, the CDR3 is TGTGCCACCAGCAGAAGGGCTAGCGGGAGATCCTACGAGCAGTACTTC. Translation: CATSRRASGRSYEQYF.